What follows are 7 T cell receptor beta chains derived from one specimen sequenced in a study of blood T cell repertoires in COVID-19. Sequenced by immunoSEQ multiplex PCR; TCRdb stores in-frame clones only, minus some. The sample holds approximately 110,000 clones, 75% to 90% seen once. Sequencing was performed on peripheral blood. The receptors were sampled from a woman aged 60-75 years with COVID-19, enrolled during active disease.

This clone has only a few counts. The chain couples TRBV29-1 to TRBJ1-1; 9 nucleotides agree with TRBD1. CDR3 length: 16 residues. Germline CDR1 and CDR2: SQVTM and ANQGSEA. V was clipped by 0 bases and J by 3 bases; unmatched bases: 8. CDR3 amino acids: CSVEDTGQGLHTEAFF. The CDR3, as DNA: TGCAGCGTTGAAGACACGGGACAGGGCTTGCACACTGAAGCTTTCTTT.

The DNA of the CDR3 is TGTGCCAGCTCACGATCTATCGGGGGGGCCTTCTACAATGAGCAGTTCTTC. Protein product: CASSRSIGGAFYNEQFF. The rearrangement links TRBV18 to TRBJ2-1; 8 bases align to TRBD2. The CDR3 sequence is 17 residues long. The V gene end was trimmed by 4 bases and the J gene end by 3 bases; junction bases not matched to a gene: 11. The germline V gene encodes CDR1 KGHSH and CDR2 LQKENI.

CDR3 coding DNA: TGCGCCAGCAGTACGTACGGGGGGCCCCAGCATTTT. Its protein is CASSTYGGPQHF. The chain is built from TRBV10-1 and TRBJ1-5; tentatively, D is TRBD1 (5 bases). The germline V gene encodes CDR1 WNHNN and CDR2 SYGVQD (reference sequence). The CDR3 runs to 12 residues. V was trimmed by 5 bases and J by 9 bases, leaving 11 bases between them.

V usage is TRBV19 and J usage is TRBJ2-7, with D perhaps matching TRBD1 (5 bases). The CDR3 contains 12 residues. In germline, CDR1 is LNHDA, CDR2 SQIVND (reference sequence). V shed 6 bases and J shed 9 bases, with 15 bases lying between them. The CDR3 loop is CASRTTQGPQYF. The CDR3 nucleotides are TGTGCCAGTAGAACCACTCAGGGCCCGCAGTACTTC.

The V and J genes are TRBV7-6 and TRBJ2-7; D not resolved. Deletions cut 1 base from V and 0 bases from J, with 7 bases between. The CDR3 has 14 residues. In germline, CDR1 is SGHVS, CDR2 FNYEAQ. The CDR3 DNA follows: TGTGCCAGCAGCTTAGGAACAGACTCCTACGAGCAGTACTTC. Amino acids: CASSLGTDSYEQYF. The whole variable domain, filled in from reference TRBV7-6 and TRBJ2-7, reads GAGVSQSPRYKVTKRGQDVALRCDPISGHVSLYWYRQALGQGPEFLTYFNYEAQQDKSGLPNDRFSAERPEGSISTLTIQRTEQRDSAMYRCASSLGTDSYEQYFGPGTRLTVT.

This clone was picked up one time. The chain carries TRBV11-1 and TRBJ1-2; 7 bases agree with TRBD1. The V gene end was trimmed by 5 bases and the J gene end by 10 bases; junction bases not matched to a gene: 4. The CDR3 contains 11 residues. CDR1 is SGHAT, CDR2 FQDESV, per germline (reference sequence). CDR3 in amino acids: CASSQDRFYTF. The DNA of the CDR3 is TGTGCCAGCAGCCAGGACAGGTTCTACACCTTC.

This clone has at least ten counts. The rearrangement joins TRBV7-3 to TRBJ2-2, with D perhaps TRBD1 (6 bases). The germline V gene encodes CDR1 SGHTA and CDR2 FQGTGA. The CDR3 runs 15 residues. The V end lost 3 bases, the J end lost 4 bases, and 12 bases lay between the germline ends. The CDR3 DNA sequence: TGTGCCAGCAGCTTCGGACAGACTTCCACCGGGGAGCTGTTTTTT. This encodes CASSFGQTSTGELFF.